A single sample is the source of the 5 T cell receptor beta chains below, sequenced in a study of cytomegalovirus exposure and HLA in healthy donors. The PCR ran on 60 Vbeta and 13 Jbeta primers. Here immunoSEQ multiplex PCR was the method, and the copy in TCRdb shows in-frame clones only, minus some. Seen here are 180,000 or so clones, 60% to 80% observed once, and the top ten hold more than 12%. Input material: PBMCs. The receptors were sampled from a man aged 45 to 65 in good health and CMV-seropositive.

The chain is built from TRBV7-9 and TRBJ1-1; D not resolved. The ends were cut back, 1 base at V and 8 bases at J, with 8 bases in the middle. There are 12 residues in the CDR3. Germline CDR1 and CDR2: SEHNR and FQNEAQ (reference sequence). CDR3 DNA sequence: TGTGCCAGCAGCTTAGGGGCCTTAGAAGCTTTCTTT. Protein product: CASSLGALEAFF.

The chain employs TRBV29-1 and TRBJ1-2, with 11 bases aligning to TRBD1. This CDR3 contains 12 residues. Unmatched junction bases numbered 5, after V lost 7 bases and J lost 7 bases. Per germline, CDR1 SQVTM and CDR2 ANQGSEA. CDR3 region: CSAGQGASGYTF. For the CDR3, the DNA is TGCAGCGCCGGACAGGGGGCCTCTGGCTACACCTTC. The complete variable domain, with remaining parts taken from reference TRBV29-1 and TRBJ1-2, reads SAVISQKPSRDICQRGTSLTIQCQVDSQVTMMFWYRQQPGQSLTLIATANQGSEATYESGFVIDKFPISRPNLTFSTLTVSNMSPEDSSIYLCSAGQGASGYTFGSGTRLTVV.

This clone appeared a few times. This chain connects TRBV2 to TRBJ2-2, with 7 positions matching TRBD1. Trimming took 6 bases from V and 1 from J; bases not matched to a gene: 8. The CDR3 totals 16 residues. Germline CDR1 reads SNHLY; CDR2 reads FYNNEI. CDR3 nucleotides: TGTGCCAGCAGCGCCACAGGGGCGGGGAACACCGGGGAGCTGTTTTTT. Protein sequence: CASSATGAGNTGELFF.

This rearrangement joins TRBV7-8 to TRBJ2-5; 7 bases align to TRBD1. This CDR3 contains 14 residues. V shed 4 bases, J shed 5 bases, and the junction held 7 bases outside the gene matches. Germline CDR1 and CDR2: SGHVS and FQNEAQ. The CDR3 region is CASSSTDRLETQYF. The CDR3 nucleotides read TGTGCCAGCAGCTCGACGGACAGGTTGGAGACCCAGTACTTC. The variable domain in full, completed from reference TRBV7-8 and TRBJ2-5, reads GAGVSQSPRYKVAKRGQDVALRCDPISGHVSLFWYQQALGQGPEFLTYFQNEAQLDKSGLPSDRFFAERPEGSVSTLKIQRTQQEDSAVYLCASSSTDRLETQYFGPGTRLLVL.

This clone was seen a handful of times. The chain is built from TRBV5-1 and TRBJ2-6; D gene unclear. Trimming removed 0 bases from V and 3 bases from J, with 25 bases in between. The CDR3 is 21 residues long. Germline CDR1 reads SGHRS; CDR2 reads YFSETQ. The CDR3 loop is CASSLEESGALFFGGANVLTF. The CDR3, as DNA: TGCGCCAGCAGCTTGGAAGAAAGTGGAGCCCTCTTTTTTGGTGGGGCCAACGTCCTGACTTTC.